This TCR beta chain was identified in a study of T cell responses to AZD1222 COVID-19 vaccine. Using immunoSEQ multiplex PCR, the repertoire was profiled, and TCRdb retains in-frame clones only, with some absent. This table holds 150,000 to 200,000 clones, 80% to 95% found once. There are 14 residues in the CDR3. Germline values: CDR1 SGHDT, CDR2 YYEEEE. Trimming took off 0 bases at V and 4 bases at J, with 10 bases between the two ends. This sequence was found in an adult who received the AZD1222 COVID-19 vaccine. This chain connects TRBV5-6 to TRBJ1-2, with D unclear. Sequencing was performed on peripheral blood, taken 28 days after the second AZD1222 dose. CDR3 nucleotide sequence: TGTGCCAGCAGCTTGGAAGGGCAGATCTATGGCTACACCTTC. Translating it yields CASSLEGQIYGYTF.